This T cell receptor (beta chain) was obtained from a study of radiotherapy plus CTLA-4 blockade in lung cancer. Chemo-refractory metastatic non-small-cell lung cancer patients underwent focal radiation alongside CTLA-4 blockade with ipilimumab. As for this clone: The antigen is not known.

Only in-frame clones appear in the TCRdb table, and some are missing; sequencing was by immunoSEQ multiplex PCR. The data hold over 60,000 clones, with around 84% observed a single time. Germline V gives CDR1 LNHDA, CDR2 SQIVND (reference sequence). The V and J ends lost 4 bases and 2 bases, in that order; junction bases with no gene match: 3. This CDR3 comprises 15 residues. Study-wide results and limits: Among blood TCR repertoires after radiotherapy plus ipilimumab, tumor-derived clones expanded.

The sequence was collected from a human donor with non-small cell lung cancer who had stable disease on radiotherapy plus ipilimumab. The chain links TRBV19 to TRBJ2-7; TRBD2 aligns across 12 bases. The input for sequencing was peripheral blood, taken from a patient treated with radiotherapy plus ipilimumab. The CDR3 region has the DNA TGTGCCAGTAGTAGGGGACTAGCGGGTACCTACGAGCAGTACTTC. It encodes CASSRGLAGTYEQYF. Complete variable domain (other parts from reference TRBV19 and TRBJ2-7): DGGITQSPKYLFRKEGQNVTLSCEQNLNHDAMYWYRQDPGQGLRLIYYSQIVNDFQKGDIAEGYSVSREKKESFPLTVTSAQKNPTAFYLCASSRGLAGTYEQYFGPGTRLTVT.